The entry that follows covers one TCR beta chain sequence. The antigen is not known. This sample is drawn from a study of cytomegalovirus exposure and HLA in healthy donors. About the research overall: Of the donors genotyped, several hundred in all, 80% to 85% fell in the Caucasian-associated ancestry cluster.

Points from the study as a whole: TCR beta V- and J-gene trimming was later associated with a missense DCLRE1C variant. An analysis was carried out later, and it reportedly showed fewer N-insertions in an Asian-associated ancestry cluster than the approximately 700-donor mean.

PCR involved 60 Vbeta and 13 Jbeta primers. In the original workflow: In a later analysis, some 10 million of about 80 million unique beta chains occurred in at least two donors. The protocol was immunoSEQ multiplex PCR, while the TCRdb copy is restricted to in-frame clones and leaves out a portion. The V and J calls and clone size were taken over from that table, and D and trimming were inferred from the DNA. In the table there are about 200,000 clones, approximately 79% of which are singletons. Trimming stripped 4 bases from V and 5 bases from J, with 5 bases between. CDR1 and CDR2 (germline): MNHEY, SVGAGI. This CDR3 has 11 residues.

The chain carries TRBV6-5 and TRBJ2-5; D ambiguous. The specimen sequenced was PBMCs. The TCR originated in a man aged 50 to 59 in good health and CMV-seronegative. The CDR3 DNA is TGTGCCAGCAGTTTAATGGAGACCCAGTACTTC. Encoded protein: CASSLMETQYF.